This T cell receptor beta chain was identified during a study of CXCR3-negative and CXCR3-positive naive CD8 T cells (dated by TCRdb to about 2019). General notes on the study: In total, about 135 million TRB reads were obtained, or roughly 1.5 +/- 0.3 million reads per library. For the TRBV-TRBJ cluster analysis, the naive subsets came from 5 donors, while the memory cells came from 3 donors. Diversity and physicochemical repertoire analyses were performed on around twelve donors pooled from two independent experiments. The research as a whole found: Compared with CXCR3-negative naive cells, CXCR3-positive naive cells had TRB CDR3s with higher hydrophobicity (lower Kidera factor 4), lower energy, and higher strength and volume indices. Freshly isolated PBMCs were used for most assays because CXCR3 expression went down partially after cryopreservation. Both naive subsets had comparably high repertoire diversity, while memory CD8+ T cells had much lower repertoire diversity. Because surface CD5, which is linked to self-reactivity in mice, was comparable between the naive subsets, TCR interaction strength was also inferred from the physicochemical properties of TRB CDR3s. Similar TRBV-TRBJ usage was shown by naive CXCR3-negative and CXCR3-positive cells from the same donor, whereas distinct patterns were shown by memory cells.

As to this clonotype: The antigen it recognizes is unknown.

Each CD8+ T cell subset was flow-sorted in triplicate, and around 300,000 cells per subset were placed directly into RLT lysis buffer. Naive CD8+ T cells were defined stringently as CD45RO-CCR7+CD27+CD95- to exclude memory contaminants. Peripheral blood mononuclear cells were isolated from buffy coats using standard density gradient centrifugation. A FACSAria III was used to flow-sort naive CD8+ T cells into CXCR3-negative and CXCR3-positive populations. An RNeasy Mini Kit was used to extract total RNA from the sorted cells. The CDR3 contains 15 residues, cysteine and phenylalanine counted. Only the protein is on record. CDR1 is given as LGHNA and CDR2 as YNFKEQ, both from the germline V gene. The sequencing machine was a NextSeq 550. The Human TCR Profiling Kit (MiLaboratory) was used to prepare UMI-labeled 5' RACE TRB cDNA libraries. The full amount of extracted RNA was used for cDNA synthesis, and the full amount of resulting cDNA was used for PCR amplification. Libraries were prepared in parallel with an identical number of PCR cycles. Processing in the source paper ran as follows. MIGEC and MiXCR extracted about 53,000 +/- 10,000 unique UMI-labeled TRB cDNA molecules per library, requiring at least two reads per UMI. Each library averaged roughly 40,000 +/- 10,000 functional in-frame TRB CDR3 nucleotide clonotypes without stop codons. After downsampling to 5000 UMI-labeled TRB molecules per sample, diversity metrics such as normalized Shannon-Wiener and Chao1 were calculated in VDJtools. For the central five CDR3 residues, VDJtools calculated physicochemical properties weighted by clonotype size, namely interaction energy, strength, volume and Kidera factor 4. After the reads were reprocessed by TCRdb, one entry was made per CDR3 protein sequence, with no DNA. The V and J calls come from TCRdb's annotation, not from the publication. The sample table records about 120,000 distinct CDR3 sequences. 0.45% to 0.55% of the sample belongs to the ten largest clones.

The V and J genes are TRBV4-2 and TRBJ2-5; checking the TCRdb D call of TRBD2 is not possible without DNA. The sequence was collected from a human donor in good health. Some clones in this sample may be carry-over from other donors' samples. Sequenced sample: naive CXCR3- CD8+ T cells from blood. Read against the paper, the sample's cell subset or site label means: CD45RO-CCR7+CD27+CD95- naive CD8+ T cells lacking CXCR3 (TNR3-). CDR3 protein: CASSQGAGGLETQYF.